This T cell receptor beta chain originates from a study of T cell responses to AZD1222 COVID-19 vaccine. Overall study findings and caveats: When two AZD1222 doses had been given, Spike-specific TCR breadth and depth rose.

This CDR3 spans 17 amino acids. V was pared by 0 bases and J by 2 bases, with 7 bases of the junction left unmatched. In germline, CDR1 is MNHEY, CDR2 SVGEGT. The repertoire was sequenced with immunoSEQ multiplex PCR; TCRdb's copy has only in-frame clones and lacks some. The data contain 65,000 to 75,000 clones, 85% to 90% of them singletons. A note on this clone: Its specificity is not known.

Material: peripheral blood, obtained 28 days after the second dose of the MenACWY control vaccine. The chain carries TRBV6-2 or TRBV6-3 and TRBJ2-3, with TRBD2 matching 8 bases. The sequence came from an adult who received the MenACWY meningococcal vaccine as a control. CDR3: CASSYSSSGEFTDTQYF. The CDR3, as DNA: TGTGCCAGCAGTTACTCGAGTAGCGGGGAATTCACAGATACGCAGTATTTT.